This passage covers 24 T cell receptor beta chains from one sample sequenced in a study of beta chain features in type 1 diabetes. The study reverse transcribed the entire isolated RNA, so it sequenced expressed TCRB transcripts. Sequenced by immunoSEQ multiplex PCR; TCRdb stores in-frame clones only, minus some. This sample has hundreds of thousands of clones, with roughly 13% found just once. Source material: naive CD4+ T cells from blood. These receptors originate from a man aged 18 to 30 in good health.

A few counts support this clone. V is TRBV25-1 and J is TRBJ2-7; 8 bases align to TRBD1. This CDR3 spans 16 amino acids. Losses at the gene ends were 4 bases for V and 0 bases for J; bases not matched to a gene: 8. The germline V gene has CDR1 MGHDK and CDR2 SYGVNS. This chain's CDR3 is CASSAPTGVSSYEQYF. The CDR3 bases are TGTGCCAGCAGTGCCCCGACAGGGGTGAGCTCCTACGAGCAGTACTTC.

A few counts support this clone. The chain joins TRBV18 to TRBJ1-2; D unclear. Trimming left V 0 bases short and J 2 bases short, with 7 bases between. The CDR3 is made up of 14 amino acids. Per germline, CDR1 KGHSH and CDR2 LQKENI. DNA of the CDR3: TGTGCCAGCTCACCACCGTTCAGGAACTATGGCTACACCTTC. This sequence encodes CASSPPFRNYGYTF.

This clone was counted a few times. The CDR3 DNA reads as TGTGCCAGCTCACCCGACAGTATCCCTAATGAGCAGTTCTTC. Its translation: CASSPDSIPNEQFF. The chain has TRBV18 and TRBJ2-1; TRBD1 might be the D (5 bases). V lost 3 bases and J lost 7, with 13 bases in between. The germline V gene has CDR1 KGHSH and CDR2 LQKENI. The CDR3 is made up of 14 amino acids.

The V and J genes are TRBV4-2 and TRBJ2-2; unclear D gene. This CDR3 contains 14 residues. CDR1 and CDR2 (germline): LGHNA, YNFKEQ. Trimming removed 0 bases at V and 6 bases at J, with 8 bases between. The CDR3 coding sequence is TGTGCCAGCAGCCAAGAAAGCGAGGCCGGGGAGCTGTTTTTT. Translated: CASSQESEAGELFF.

Note on this clone: No DNA is shown, since the ends of the CDR3 on it are uncertain; the CDR3 is the one TCRdb lists. The V gene is TRBV28, the J gene TRBJ1-2. Germline assignment: CDR1 MDHEN and CDR2 SYDVKM. The CDR3 length equals 14 residues, ends included. CDR3 residues: CASSTSGLYYGYTF.

This clone was found a few times. The V and J genes are TRBV16 and TRBJ1-2; no clear D. The CDR3 is 14 residues long. The V gene's germline CDR1 is KGHSY and CDR2 FQNENV. The V end was cut by 2 bases, the J end by 5 bases, with 12 bases between. CDR3 nucleotide sequence: TGTGCCAGCAGCCAAGTGCAGGCTCGGTATGGCTACACCTTC. Its translation is CASSQVQARYGYTF.

The rearrangement links TRBV15 to TRBJ2-5, with D perhaps TRBD2 (5 bases). The J call may be mistaken, given a closer DNA end match to TRBJ2-7. Germline V CDR1 and CDR2: LNHNV, YYDKDF (reference sequence). CDR3 length: 14 amino acids. The CDR3 coding sequence is TGTGCCACCAGCCGACCGGGGAGCTCCTACGAGCAGTACTTC. Amino acid sequence: CATSRPGSSYEQYF.

The table lists this clone with a few counts. The chain carries TRBV28 and TRBJ2-6; weak D call: TRBD1 (5 bases). Trimming took 5 bases from V and 1 from J, leaving 9 bases between them. The CDR3 totals 15 residues. CDR1 and CDR2 from the germline V gene are MDHEN and SYDVKM. This chain's CDR3 is CASSPHRSGANVLTF. Here the CDR3 DNA reads TGTGCCAGCAGTCCACACAGGTCTGGGGCCAACGTCCTGACTTTC. Filled out from reference TRBV28 and TRBJ2-6, the complete variable domain reads DVKVTQSSRYLVKRTGEKVFLECVQDMDHENMFWYRQDPGLGLRLIYFSYDVKMKEKGDIPEGYSVSREKKERFSLILESASTNQTSMYLCASSPHRSGANVLTFGAGSRLTVL.

The rearrangement links TRBV9 to TRBJ2-1; TRBD1 matches 8 bases. This CDR3 contains 15 residues. The V gene end was trimmed by 4 bases and the J gene end by 8 bases; junction bases not matched to a gene: 11. Germline CDR1 reads SGDLS; CDR2 reads YYNGEE. The CDR3: CASSFRQGFFDEQFF. CDR3 in DNA: TGTGCCAGCAGCTTCCGACAGGGGTTTTTCGATGAGCAGTTCTTC.

This clone was counted between two and nine times. The rearrangement uses TRBV28 and TRBJ1-4; D unclear. Trimming took 2 bases from V and 8 from J, leaving 6 bases between them. The CDR3 loop spans 12 amino acids. CDR1 and CDR2 (germline): MDHEN, SYDVKM. The CDR3 sequence is CASSLDREKLFF. The CDR3 DNA reads TGTGCCAGCAGTTTAGATCGGGAAAAACTGTTTTTT.

The CDR3 nucleotides are TGTGCCTGGAGTCCGGGACAGAACACCGGGGAGCTGTTTTTT. Translating it yields CAWSPGQNTGELFF. The rearrangement joins TRBV30 to TRBJ2-2; possible D gene TRBD1, 6 bases. This CDR3 spans 14 amino acids. V lost 2 bases and J 1 base, leaving 8 bases between the germline ends. Germline V gives CDR1 GTSNPN, CDR2 SVGIG (reference sequence).

The sample holds a few counts of this clone. The chain has TRBV11-2 and TRBJ2-5; D might be TRBD2 (7 bases). The ends were cut back, 3 bases at V and 3 bases at J, with 17 bases in the middle. The CDR3 spans 16 residues. Germline CDR1 reads SGHAT; CDR2 reads FQNNGV. CDR3 nucleotide sequence: TGTGCCAGCAGCTTGCGTAGGGGGGGACGGGAAGAGACCCAGTACTTC. Amino acid sequence: CASSLRRGGREETQYF.

This clone has more than one count but fewer than ten. J is TRBJ2-7 and V is TRBV7-3; 7 positions agree with TRBD1. CDR3 length equals 13 residues. V was pared by 4 bases and J by 2 bases, with 2 bases of the junction left unmatched. CDR1 is SGHTA and CDR2 is FQGTGA in the germline V gene. CDR3 loop: CASSWGTAYEQYF. Written as DNA, the CDR3 is TGTGCCAGCAGCTGGGGGACAGCCTACGAGCAGTACTTC.

The chain uses TRBV27 and TRBJ2-3, with D perhaps TRBD2 (6 bases). Deletions cut 3 bases from V and 5 bases from J, with 12 bases between. Germline V lookup: CDR1 MNHEY, CDR2 SMNVEV (reference sequence). This CDR3 has 14 residues. This CDR3 reads CASSFSGVVDTQYF. The CDR3 DNA follows: TGTGCCAGCAGTTTTTCGGGAGTGGTAGATACGCAGTATTTT.

This clone was seen more than once but under ten times. The V and J genes are TRBV18 and TRBJ1-5; no clear D. Germline assignment: CDR1 KGHSH and CDR2 LQKENI. CDR3 length: 13 residues. Trimming left V 2 bases short and J 4 bases short, with 6 bases between. The CDR3 protein is CASSPGRNQPQHF. The DNA of the CDR3 is TGTGCCAGCTCACCAGGGAGAAATCAGCCCCAGCATTTT.

This clone was seen a few times. This chain uses TRBV9 with TRBJ2-6, with 8 bases that match TRBD1. The CDR3 has 18 amino acids. Germline V gene sequence: CDR1 SGDLS, CDR2 YYNGEE. The V gene end was trimmed by 4 bases and the J gene end by 0 bases; junction bases not matched to a gene: 9. The CDR3 nucleotides read TGTGCCAGCAGCCGTTCCGGGACAGGATACTCTGGGGCCAACGTCCTGACTTTC. It encodes CASSRSGTGYSGANVLTF.

The chain has TRBV5-1 and TRBJ2-3, with 7 bases identical to TRBD1. In germline, CDR1 is SGHRS, CDR2 YFSETQ. The trim removed 0 bases at V and 4 bases at J, leaving 5 bases unmatched. The CDR3 extends over 15 amino acids. The CDR3 bases are TGCGCCAGCAGCTTGGTAGGGGGCGCGCCAGATACGCAGTATTTT. Its translation: CASSLVGGAPDTQYF.

The V gene is TRBV19, the J gene TRBJ1-5; no firm D call. The CDR3 is made up of 13 amino acids. The germline V gene has CDR1 LNHDA and CDR2 SQIVND (reference sequence). Trimming stripped 6 bases from V and 4 bases from J, with 10 bases between. CDR3 sequence reads: CASSAGRNQPQHF. The CDR3 bases are TGTGCCAGTAGCGCGGGGAGGAATCAGCCCCAGCATTTT.

There are a few counts of this clone. The J gene is TRBJ2-1, the V gene TRBV2; perhaps TRBD1 as D (5 bases). This CDR3 comprises 16 residues. The germline V and J ends were trimmed by 0 bases and 5 bases, with 14 bases remaining between them. CDR1 and CDR2 from the germline V gene are SNHLY and FYNNEI. CDR3 nucleotide sequence: TGTGCCAGCAGTGAAGCTGAGGCAGGGTGGGACAATGAGCAGTTCTTC. It is translated as CASSEAEAGWDNEQFF.

The genes are TRBV2 and TRBJ2-7; the D gene is possibly TRBD2 (5 bases). Germline CDR1 reads SNHLY; CDR2 reads FYNNEI. The CDR3 consists of 11 residues. V lost 5 bases, J lost 5 bases, and 7 bases lay in between. The chain's CDR3 is CASSRGNEQYF. The CDR3, as DNA: TGTGCCAGCAGTCGAGGGAACGAGCAGTACTTC.

This clone turned up a few times. J is TRBJ1-2 and V is TRBV30, with D hard to call. This CDR3 has 13 residues. Deletions cut 4 bases from V and 4 bases from J, with 13 bases between. The germline CDR1 and CDR2 sequences are GTSNPN and SVGIG (reference sequence). CDR3 in DNA: TGTGCCTGGACCAGGACTTCTGCCTATGGCTACACCTTC. Amino acid sequence: CAWTRTSAYGYTF.

In its sample, this clone was seen a few times. The V and J genes are TRBV7-2 and TRBJ2-1, with D perhaps TRBD2 (6 bases). Trimming took 2 bases from V and 8 from J, leaving 10 bases between them. CDR3 size: 13 residues. Germline CDR1 reads SGHTA; CDR2 reads FQGNSA. CDR3 residues: CASSLRGGDEQFF. DNA of the CDR3: TGTGCCAGCAGCTTAAGGGGCGGGGATGAGCAGTTCTTC. The full variable domain, in which reference TRBV7-2 and TRBJ2-1 provide the parts outside the CDR3, is GAGVSQSPSNKVTEKGKDVELRCDPISGHTALYWYRQSLGQGLEFLIYFQGNSAPDKSGLPSDRFSAERTGGSVSTLTIQRTQQEDSAVYLCASSLRGGDEQFFGPGTRLTVL.

This clone was found a few times. The chain joins TRBV25-1 to TRBJ2-3, with unresolved D. V was pared by 2 bases and J by 1 base, with 4 bases between. The CDR3 totals 13 residues. Germline lookup yields CDR1 MGHDK and CDR2 SYGVNS. Here the CDR3 reads CASSEAGTDTQYF. The CDR3, as DNA: TGTGCCAGCAGTGAAGCGGGCACAGATACGCAGTATTTT. The full variable domain, in which reference TRBV25-1 and TRBJ2-3 provide the parts outside the CDR3, is EADIYQTPRYLVIGTGKKITLECSQTMGHDKMYWYQQDPGMELHLIHYSYGVNSTEKGDLSSESTVSRIRTEHFPLTLESARPSHTSQYLCASSEAGTDTQYFGPGTRLTVL.

This clone was seen a few times. The chain recombines TRBV7-3 with TRBJ2-7; D unresolved. The CDR3 consists of 13 residues. Trimming pared 0 bases from V and 2 bases from J, leaving 5 bases between. Germline V lookup: CDR1 SGHTA, CDR2 FQGTGA. The CDR3 here is CASSLTPTYEQYF. The DNA for the CDR3 is TGTGCCAGCAGCTTAACCCCCACCTACGAGCAGTACTTC.